Shown below are 17 T cell receptor beta chains from a single sample sequenced in a study of Ad26.COV2.S vaccination and SARS-CoV-2 variants. Measured with immunoSEQ multiplex PCR; TCRdb has only the in-frame clones, and not every one. The repertoire consists of 410,000 or so clones, with 80% to 95% occurring once and the leading ten covering 9.5% to 15%. The treatment here: some 20 received Ad26.COV2.S at low or high dose, single or two shots; 5 received placebo; per-sample allocation not given. Collection of the samples took place on day 63 after the first injection of vaccine or placebo. The material sequenced was peripheral blood, taken in a trial of Ad26.COV2.S vaccine versus placebo. Every receptor here comes from a person between 18 and 65 years old who received the Ad26.COV2.S COVID-19 vaccine or a placebo.

The chain carries TRBV10-3 and TRBJ2-1; 8 bases fit TRBD1. The V gene's germline CDR1 is ENHRY and CDR2 SYGVKD. This CDR3 is built from 13 residues. After removal of 6 bases from V and 8 bases from J, the junction contained 6 bases not matched to a gene. CDR3 bases: TGTGCCATCAGGGCAGGGGGCGTCGATGAGCAGTTCTTC. It is translated as CAIRAGGVDEQFF.

The rearrangement joins TRBV15 to TRBJ1-5; the D is unclear. The CDR3 runs to 16 residues. CDR1 is LNHNV and CDR2 is YYDKDF in the germline V gene (reference sequence). V shed 0 bases and J shed 1 base, with 10 bases lying between them. The CDR3 DNA follows: TGTGCCACCAGCAGAGAGACCCCGGGGAGCAATCAGCCCCAGCATTTT. Translated, it gives CATSRETPGSNQPQHF.

This sequence joins TRBV4-3 and TRBJ2-7; 8 bases agree with TRBD2. The V and J ends lost 0 bases and 5 bases, in that order; junction bases with no gene match: 9. Germline CDR1 LGHNA, CDR2 YSLEER. The CDR3 extends over 16 amino acids. Here the CDR3 DNA reads TGCGCCAGCAGCCAAGATTGGGGGGGACTAGTTGACGAGCAGTACTTC. It yields the protein CASSQDWGGLVDEQYF.

This clone came up once. The J gene is TRBJ1-2, the V gene TRBV9; D call uncertain. Trimming removed 3 bases at V and 1 base at J, with 10 bases between. Germline lookup yields CDR1 SGDLS and CDR2 YYNGEE. The CDR3 spans 14 residues. The CDR3 loop is CASSALDFNYGYTF. CDR3 coding DNA: TGTGCCAGCAGCGCTCTTGACTTTAACTATGGCTACACCTTC.

This clone came up once. The chain has TRBV6-2 or TRBV6-3 and TRBJ2-5; the match to TRBD2 covers 11 bases. The germline CDR1 and CDR2 sequences are MNHEY and SVGEGT. This CDR3 comprises 16 residues. J gave up 0 bases and V 4 bases, and 4 bases lay outside the gene matches. The CDR3 nucleotides are TGTGCCAGCAGTTCGGGACTAGCGGCATACCAAGAGACCCAGTACTTC. This gives the protein CASSSGLAAYQETQYF.

This rearrangement joins TRBV30 to TRBJ1-1; 7 nucleotides line up with TRBD1. CDR3 length: 11 amino acids. After removal of 2 bases from V and 11 bases from J, the junction contained 5 bases not matched to a gene. Germline V lookup: CDR1 GTSNPN, CDR2 SVGIG (reference sequence). CDR3 bases: TGTGCCTGGAGTCAAGACAGGGACGCTTTCTTT. Amino acids: CAWSQDRDAFF. Full variable domain (remainder filled in from reference TRBV30 and TRBJ1-1): SQTIHQWPATLVQPVGSPLSLECTVEGTSNPNLYWYRQAAGRGLQLLFYSVGIGQISSEVPQNLSASRPQDRQFILSSKKLLLSDSGFYLCAWSQDRDAFFGQGTRLTVV.

V usage is TRBV6-2 or TRBV6-3 and J usage is TRBJ2-5; 9 bases are shared with TRBD2. J was trimmed by 5 bases and V by 4 bases; bases with no gene match: 5. There are 14 residues in the CDR3. CDR1 and CDR2 from the germline V gene are MNHEY and SVGEGT. CDR3 DNA sequence: TGTGCCAGCAGTTTTGGGACTAGCAGTGAGACCCAGTACTTC. Translating gives CASSFGTSSETQYF.

The chain couples TRBV18 to TRBJ1-1; TRBD1 matches 9 bases. V lost 3 bases to trimming and J lost 5 bases; unmatched junction nucleotides: 4. Germline lookup yields CDR1 KGHSH and CDR2 LQKENI. The CDR3 totals 14 residues. The CDR3 DNA reads as TGTGCCAGCTCACCGGACAGGGGAAAAACTGAAGCTTTCTTT. Its translation: CASSPDRGKTEAFF.

The chain recombines TRBV11-2 with TRBJ1-1; D gene unclear. The length of the CDR3 is 14 residues. Looked up from germline, CDR1 is SGHAT and CDR2 is FQNNGV. Trimming pared 2 bases from V and 1 base from J, leaving 8 bases between. CDR3: CASSLSDGNTEAFF. CDR3 nucleotides: TGTGCCAGCAGCTTAAGTGACGGGAACACTGAAGCTTTCTTT.

CDR3 bases: TGCGCCAGCAGCTTGGAGACTGGTTTTAAGCAGTTCTTC. This translates into CASSLETGFKQFF. The chain links TRBV5-1 to TRBJ2-1; no definite D call. Germline V gives CDR1 SGHRS, CDR2 YFSETQ. This CDR3 contains 13 residues. Trimming took 0 bases from V and 11 from J, leaving 12 bases between them. The complete variable domain, with remaining parts taken from reference TRBV5-1 and TRBJ2-1, reads KAGVTQTPRYLIKTRGQQVTLSCSPISGHRSVSWYQQTPGQGLQFLFEYFSETQRNKGNFPGRFSGRQFSNSRSEMNVSTLELGDSALYLCASSLETGFKQFFGPGTRLTVL.

V usage is TRBV7-9 and J usage is TRBJ2-3; a weak D match, TRBD2 (5 bases). This CDR3 comprises 16 residues. Germline-derived CDR1 and CDR2 are SEHNR and FQNEAQ (reference sequence). Trimming took off 0 bases at V and 0 bases at J, with 10 bases between the two ends. The CDR3 spells CASSLAPSGSTDTQYF. In DNA form, the CDR3 reads TGTGCCAGCAGCTTAGCGCCTTCGGGGAGCACAGATACGCAGTATTTT.

V and J are TRBV28 and TRBJ1-1; tentative D call: TRBD1 (5 bases). CDR3 length: 14 residues. Germline V gene data show CDR1 as MDHEN and CDR2 as SYDVKM. V lost 4 bases and J lost 0, with 9 bases in between. CDR3 nucleotides: TGTGCCAGCAGTTCAGGGTACATGAACACTGAAGCTTTCTTT. It is translated as CASSSGYMNTEAFF.

The rearrangement joins TRBV5-1 to TRBJ1-2, with D possibly being TRBD1 (5 bases). Germline CDR1 reads SGHRS; CDR2 reads YFSETQ. The CDR3 is made up of 13 amino acids. Trimming took 2 bases from V and 3 from J, leaving 8 bases between them. The chain's CDR3 is CASSLGDYYGYTF. CDR3 DNA: TGCGCCAGCAGCTTAGGGGATTACTATGGCTACACCTTC.

This chain connects TRBV6-2 or TRBV6-3 to TRBJ2-3; 8 bases are shared with TRBD2. Germline CDR1 is MNHEY and CDR2 is SVGEGT. The J segment lost 8 bases and the V segment lost 6 bases, leaving 25 bases of the junction unmatched. This CDR3 is 19 amino acids long. CDR3 in amino acids: CASSQYPELADTLTGTQYF. The DNA of the CDR3 is TGTGCCAGCAGCCAATACCCGGAACTAGCGGATACGCTCACCGGTACGCAGTATTTT.

V gene TRBV5-1 combines with J gene TRBJ2-7; D is tentatively TRBD1 or TRBD2 (5 bases each). CDR3 length: 13 residues. Germline CDR1 SGHRS, CDR2 YFSETQ. V lost 3 bases, J lost 6 bases, and 13 bases lay in between. The CDR3 reads CASSSGPAFEQYF. In DNA, the CDR3 is TGCGCCAGCAGCTCGGGACCGGCCTTCGAGCAGTACTTC.

This rearrangement joins TRBV5-1 to TRBJ2-7, with 9 bases fitting TRBD1. This CDR3 spans 12 amino acids. In germline, CDR1 is SGHRS, CDR2 YFSETQ. Trimming cost V 8 bases and J 5 bases; bases outside gene matches: 5. CDR3 DNA: TGCGCCAGGAGACAGGGGGTGGACGAGCAGTACTTC. Protein product: CARRQGVDEQYF.

The genes are TRBV4-3 and TRBJ2-3, with TRBD2 as a possible D gene (6 bases). The CDR3 extends over 20 amino acids. Looked up from germline, CDR1 is LGHNA and CDR2 is YSLEER. Between the trimmed V and J ends, which lost 4 bases and 1 base, there was a span of 27 bases. The CDR3 DNA is TGCGCCAGCAGCCCCCTCATGGGGCTAGCGAGCCTTATCGGCACAGATACGCAGTATTTT. This gives the protein CASSPLMGLASLIGTDTQYF.